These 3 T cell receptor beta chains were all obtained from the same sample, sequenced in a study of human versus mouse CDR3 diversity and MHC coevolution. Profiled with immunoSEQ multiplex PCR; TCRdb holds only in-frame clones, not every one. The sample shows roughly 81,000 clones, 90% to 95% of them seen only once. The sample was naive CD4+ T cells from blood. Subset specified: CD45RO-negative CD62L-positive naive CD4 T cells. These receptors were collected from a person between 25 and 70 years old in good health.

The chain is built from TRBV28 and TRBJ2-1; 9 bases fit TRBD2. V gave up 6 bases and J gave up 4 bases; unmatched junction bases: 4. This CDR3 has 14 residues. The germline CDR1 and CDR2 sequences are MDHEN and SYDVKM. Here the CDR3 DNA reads TGTGCCAGCAGGGCTAGCGGGAAATACAATGAGCAGTTCTTC. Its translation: CASRASGKYNEQFF.

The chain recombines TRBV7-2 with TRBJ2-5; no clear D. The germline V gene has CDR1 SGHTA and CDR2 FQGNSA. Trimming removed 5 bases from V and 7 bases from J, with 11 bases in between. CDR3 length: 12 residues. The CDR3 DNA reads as TGTGCCAGCAGCCAGTCTCTTGGGACCCAGTACTTC. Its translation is CASSQSLGTQYF. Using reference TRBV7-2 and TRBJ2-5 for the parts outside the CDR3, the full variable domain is GAGVSQSPSNKVTEKGKDVELRCDPISGHTALYWYRQSLGQGLEFLIYFQGNSAPDKSGLPSDRFSAERTGGSVSTLTIQRTQQEDSAVYLCASSQSLGTQYFGPGTRLLVL.

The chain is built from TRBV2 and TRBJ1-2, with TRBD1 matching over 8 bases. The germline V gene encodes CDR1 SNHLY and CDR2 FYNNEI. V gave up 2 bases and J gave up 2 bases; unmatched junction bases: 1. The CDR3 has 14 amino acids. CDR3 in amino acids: CASSERDRNYGYTF. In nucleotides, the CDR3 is TGTGCCAGCAGTGAAAGGGACAGGAACTATGGCTACACCTTC.